This paragraph reports one T cell receptor (beta chain). Per the original data handling: Estimates of nucleated cell counts were drawn from the amplification of reference gene primers. Here immunoSEQ multiplex PCR was the method, and the copy in TCRdb shows in-frame clones only, minus some. Clone size and the V and J calls come from that table; the DNA yielded D and trimming. Of 200,000 to 300,000 clones listed, roughly 80% are singletons. The sample comes from a study of blood T cell repertoires in COVID-19. In the study overall: There were acute and convalescent COVID-19 samples, and they came from the United States, Italy and Spain. PBMCs, B-cell-depleted T cells, or T cells provided the cDNA or gDNA that made up the material.

Germline lookup yields CDR1 LNHNV and CDR2 YYDKDF (reference sequence). V was shortened by 0 bases and J by 0 bases, with 5 bases between the two germline ends. This CDR3 region has 15 residues. Sequenced material: peripheral blood. This TCR was sampled from a woman in her fifties or sixties with active or convalescent COVID-19. The rearrangement links TRBV15 to TRBJ1-4; D uncertain. Here the CDR3 DNA reads TGTGCCACCAGCAGAGACGGTGCAACTAATGAAAAACTGTTTTTT. Its protein is CATSRDGATNEKLFF.